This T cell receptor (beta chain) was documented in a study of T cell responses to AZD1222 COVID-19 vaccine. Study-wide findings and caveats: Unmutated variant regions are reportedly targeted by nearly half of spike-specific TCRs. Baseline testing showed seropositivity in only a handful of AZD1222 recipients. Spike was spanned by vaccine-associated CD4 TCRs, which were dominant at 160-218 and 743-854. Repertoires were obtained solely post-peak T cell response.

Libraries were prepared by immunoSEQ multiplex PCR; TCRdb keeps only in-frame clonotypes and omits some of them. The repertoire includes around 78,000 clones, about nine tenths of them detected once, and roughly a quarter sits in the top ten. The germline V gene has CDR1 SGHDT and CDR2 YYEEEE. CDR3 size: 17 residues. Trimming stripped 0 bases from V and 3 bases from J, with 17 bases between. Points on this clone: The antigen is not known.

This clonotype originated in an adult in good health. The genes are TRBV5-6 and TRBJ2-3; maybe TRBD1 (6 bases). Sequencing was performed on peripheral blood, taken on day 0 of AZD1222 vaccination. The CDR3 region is CASSLGGHRVGTDTQYF. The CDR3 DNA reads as TGTGCCAGCAGCTTGGGGGGCCACAGGGTGGGAACAGATACGCAGTATTTT.